The sample holds one count of the clone carrying this TCR beta chain. Its specificity is unknown. These data are taken from a study of blood T cells in healthy people across ages. This CDR3 comprises 17 residues. Trimming at V came to 5 bases and at J to 11 bases, leaving 22 bases not matched to a gene. Per the germline V gene, CDR1 is SGHAT and CDR2 is FQNNGV. For the second PCR, which ran for roughly 6 to 12 cycles, a sample-barcoded 5' primer and a J-beta primer mix were used. MiXCR, applied by TCRdb to the 5' RACE reads, yields one record per CDR3 protein. The data show 980,000 or so distinct CDR3 sequences, with around 48% seen just once and around an eighth held by the top ten. Study-level findings and limits: Diversity figures based on one million T cells were deemed too low. The fall in TCR beta diversity per million T cells was roughly linear with age. For the donors, CMV status was unknown and possibly confounded expanded clonotype changes.

This chain links TRBV11-2 with TRBJ2-5; 8 bases align to TRBD1. This TCR was recovered from a man younger than 40 in good health. Sequenced material: blood. CDR3 loop: CASSPRGQGTSYNEQYF. CDR3 coding DNA: TGTGCCAGCAGCCCCAGGGGGCAGGGAACATCTTACAATGAGCAGTACTTC.